The rows below give T cell receptor beta chains drawn from one sample of a study of blood T cell repertoires in COVID-19. Here immunoSEQ multiplex PCR was the method, and the copy in TCRdb shows in-frame clones only, minus some. The table has around 27,000 clones, 75% to 85% seen once. Sequencing was performed on peripheral blood. These receptors were collected from a human donor in a cohort sampled during active COVID-19. CDR3s include the opening cysteine and the closing phenylalanine or tryptophan. A D gene is named only where the DNA matches it firmly. Not every row has a clone size; where given, it reads once, few, many or a size class.

J: TRBJ2-7
D: -
V: TRBV3-1/TRBV3-2
size: -
CDR3: CASSQVGPEVPYEQYF
DNA: TGTGCCAGCAGCCAAGTTGGCCCGGAGGTGCCCTACGAGCAGTACTTC

J: TRBJ2-7
D: -
V: TRBV10-3
size: -
CDR3: CAISEEEETVPFPYEQYF
DNA: TGTGCCATCAGTGAAGAGGAAGAGACAGTCCCGTTTCCCTACGAGCAGTACTTC

J: TRBJ2-5
D: -
V: TRBV7-9
size: -
CDR3: CASSPQGGNSETQYF
DNA: TGTGCCAGCAGCCCACAGGGAGGGAATAGCGAGACCCAGTACTTC

J: TRBJ1-2
D: -
V: TRBV5-1
size: -
CDR3: CASSSPQGNGYTF
DNA: TGCGCCAGCAGCTCACCACAGGGAAATGGCTACACCTTC

J: TRBJ2-7
D: -
V: TRBV6-1
size: -
CDR3: CASSEDGYEQYF
DNA: TGTGCCAGCAGTGAAGACGGCTACGAGCAGTACTTC

J: TRBJ2-5
D: -
V: TRBV2
size: -
CDR3: CASSGIQETQYF
DNA: TGTGCCAGCAGCGGGATCCAAGAGACCCAGTACTTC

J: TRBJ1-2
D: -
V: TRBV6-5
size: -
CDR3: CASSSGFYGYTF
DNA: TGTGCCAGCAGCTCCGGGTTCTATGGCTACACCTTC

J: TRBJ2-7
D: TRBD2
V: TRBV9
size: -
CDR3: CASSVGTSDSYEQYF
DNA: TGTGCCAGCAGCGTAGGGACTAGCGACTCCTACGAGCAGTACTTC

J: TRBJ2-7
D: TRBD1
V: TRBV7-9
size: -
CDR3: CASSSGQAEQYF
DNA: TGTGCCAGCAGTTCTGGACAGGCCGAGCAGTACTTC

J: TRBJ2-3
D: -
V: TRBV12-3/TRBV12-4
size: -
CDR3: CASSLGPQDTQYF
DNA: TGTGCCAGCAGTTTAGGGCCCCAGGATACGCAGTATTTT

J: TRBJ2-3
D: TRBD1
V: TRBV4-2
size: -
CDR3: CASSQQGQNTDTQYF
DNA: TGTGCCAGCAGCCAACAGGGACAGAACACAGATACGCAGTATTTT

J: TRBJ2-1
D: -
V: TRBV5-1
size: -
CDR3: CASSLAAGTFNEQFF
DNA: TGCGCCAGCAGCTTGGCTGCGGGGACGTTCAATGAGCAGTTCTTC

J: TRBJ2-1
D: TRBD2
V: TRBV27
size: -
CDR3: CASSLRLAGGGPYNEQFF
DNA: TGTGCCAGCAGTTTACGTCTAGCGGGAGGGGGGCCCTACAATGAGCAGTTCTTC

J: TRBJ2-7
D: -
V: TRBV5-1
size: -
CDR3: CASSLAYSEQYF
DNA: TGCGCCAGCAGCTTGGCGTATTCCGAGCAGTACTTC

J: TRBJ2-1
D: -
V: TRBV1
size: -
CDR3: CTSSQDQKERGYNEQFF
DNA: TGCACCAGCAGCCAAGATCAGAAAGAGCGGGGGTACAATGAGCAGTTCTTC

J: TRBJ2-3
D: -
V: TRBV18
size: -
CDR3: CASSPVGGPRDTQYF
DNA: TGTGCCAGCTCACCAGTGGGGGGGCCGCGGGATACGCAGTATTTT

J: TRBJ2-1
D: TRBD2
V: TRBV4-3
size: -
CDR3: CASSQGGGRDAEQFF
DNA: TGCGCCAGCAGCCAAGGGGGCGGGAGGGACGCTGAGCAGTTCTTC

J: TRBJ1-1
D: -
V: TRBV5-1
size: -
CDR3: CASSSLRFMNTEAFF
DNA: TGCGCCAGCAGCTCCCTACGATTTATGAACACTGAAGCTTTCTTT

J: TRBJ2-3
D: -
V: TRBV5-4
size: -
CDR3: CASRQGTPSTDTQYF
DNA: TGTGCCAGCAGGCAGGGGACCCCTAGCACAGATACGCAGTATTTT

J: TRBJ2-1
D: TRBD1
V: TRBV6-6
size: -
CDR3: CASSYFGTGDNEQFF
DNA: TGTGCCAGCAGTTACTTTGGGACAGGGGATAATGAGCAGTTCTTC

J: TRBJ2-7
D: -
V: TRBV29-1
size: -
CDR3: CSVEGRKYEQYF
DNA: TGCAGCGTTGAAGGCAGGAAGTACGAGCAGTACTTC

J: TRBJ2-7
D: -
V: TRBV15
size: once
CDR3: CATSYGQTYEQYF
DNA: TGTGCCACCAGCTACGGACAGACCTACGAGCAGTACTTC

J: TRBJ2-7
D: -
V: TRBV27
size: once
CDR3: CASSLGSLDNYYEQYF
DNA: TGTGCCAGCAGTTTAGGTAGCCTGGACAACTATTACGAGCAGTACTTC

J: TRBJ1-2
D: -
V: TRBV30
size: once
CDR3: CAWRAGLPRGYTF
DNA: TGTGCCTGGAGGGCTGGCCTCCCACGTGGCTACACCTTC

J: TRBJ2-1
D: TRBD2
V: TRBV28
size: once
CDR3: CASSFGLAGASYNEQFF
DNA: TGTGCCAGCAGTTTCGGCCTAGCGGGAGCAAGTTACAATGAGCAGTTCTTC

J: TRBJ2-3
D: -
V: TRBV7-9
size: few
CDR3: CASSLSQQADTQYF
DNA: TGTGCCAGCAGCTTGAGCCAGCAGGCAGATACGCAGTATTTT

J: TRBJ2-7
D: -
V: TRBV13
size: -
CDR3: CASSFEGVYEQYF
DNA: TGTGCCAGCAGCTTCGAAGGAGTCTACGAGCAGTACTTC

J: TRBJ2-7
D: -
V: TRBV28
size: -
CDR3: CASETVLGNDVQGRDEQYF
DNA: TGTGCCAGCGAGACAGTTTTAGGGAACGATGTCCAGGGGAGGGACGAGCAGTACTTC

J: TRBJ2-7
D: TRBD1
V: TRBV15
size: -
CDR3: CATSSGDRAYEQYF
DNA: TGTGCCACCAGCAGCGGGGACAGAGCCTACGAGCAGTACTTC

J: TRBJ1-5
D: TRBD1
V: TRBV29-1
size: once
CDR3: CSVAGTGNQPQHF
DNA: TGCAGCGTTGCCGGGACAGGGAATCAGCCCCAGCATTTT

J: TRBJ1-1
D: TRBD1
V: TRBV9
size: -
CDR3: CASSAVQGAGEAFF
DNA: TGTGCCAGCAGCGCGGTACAGGGGGCCGGTGAAGCTTTCTTT

J: TRBJ1-2
D: TRBD1
V: TRBV27
size: once
CDR3: CASKRGTGGDYGYTF
DNA: TGTGCCAGCAAGAGGGGGACAGGGGGCGACTATGGCTACACCTTC

J: TRBJ2-3
D: -
V: TRBV9
size: once
CDR3: CASSVGVTQYF
DNA: TGTGCCAGCAGCGTTGGAGTTACGCAGTATTTT

J: TRBJ1-6
D: -
V: TRBV15
size: -
CDR3: CATSRIYSSNSPLHF
DNA: TGTGCCACCAGCAGAATTTACAGTTCGAATTCACCCCTCCACTTT

J: TRBJ2-3
D: -
V: TRBV12-3/TRBV12-4
size: -
CDR3: CASSWETDTQYF
DNA: TGTGCCAGCAGTTGGGAGACAGATACGCAGTATTTT

J: TRBJ1-2
D: -
V: TRBV5-1
size: -
CDR3: CASGETSGTSRTGYTF
DNA: TGCGCCAGCGGCGAAACCTCCGGGACATCCAGGACTGGCTACACCTTC

J: TRBJ1-1
D: -
V: TRBV6-5
size: -
CDR3: CASSYGQAERNTEAFF
DNA: TGTGCCAGCAGTTATGGGCAGGCAGAAAGGAACACTGAAGCTTTCTTT

J: TRBJ2-7
D: TRBD1
V: TRBV19
size: -
CDR3: CASSPGTGGPYEQYF
DNA: TGTGCCAGTAGTCCCGGGACAGGGGGACCCTACGAGCAGTACTTC

J: TRBJ1-5
D: TRBD1
V: TRBV6-5
size: -
CDR3: CASRTGTGNNQPQHF
DNA: TGTGCCAGCAGAACCGGGACAGGGAACAATCAGCCCCAGCATTTT

J: TRBJ2-2
D: TRBD1
V: TRBV7-2
size: once
CDR3: CASTFRQGDTGELFF
DNA: TGTGCCAGCACTTTCAGGCAGGGGGACACCGGGGAGCTGTTTTTT

J: TRBJ2-5
D: TRBD1
V: TRBV19
size: -
CDR3: CASSFGTGVGETQYF
DNA: TGTGCCAGTAGTTTTGGGACAGGGGTGGGGGAGACCCAGTACTTC

J: TRBJ2-3
D: TRBD2
V: TRBV7-9
size: -
CDR3: CASSRTGLGFDTQYF
DNA: TGTGCCAGCAGCCGAACGGGACTAGGCTTCGATACGCAGTATTTT

J: TRBJ2-1
D: TRBD2
V: TRBV28
size: -
CDR3: CASSSSGLALYNEQFF
DNA: TGTGCCAGCAGTTCCTCGGGACTAGCGCTGTACAATGAGCAGTTCTTC

J: TRBJ2-7
D: -
V: TRBV5-1
size: -
CDR3: CASSLGLGQLAYEQYF
DNA: TGCGCCAGCAGCTTGGGTCTGGGACAATTAGCCTACGAGCAGTACTTC

J: TRBJ2-7
D: TRBD2
V: TRBV3-1/TRBV3-2
size: once
CDR3: CASSQRGGLSYEQYF
DNA: TGTGCCAGCAGCCAACGCGGGGGGCTCTCCTACGAGCAGTACTTC

J: TRBJ2-3
D: TRBD1
V: TRBV20-1
size: -
CDR3: CSASIWDRGPSDTQYF
DNA: TGCAGTGCTAGTATATGGGACAGGGGGCCGTCAGATACGCAGTATTTT

J: TRBJ1-1
D: -
V: TRBV6-5
size: -
CDR3: CASLGSGVQAFF
DNA: TGTGCCAGCCTGGGTTCCGGAGTACAAGCTTTCTTT

J: TRBJ2-6
D: TRBD1
V: TRBV5-4
size: -
CDR3: CASSATGSGGANVLTF
DNA: TGTGCCAGCAGCGCGACAGGGTCAGGTGGGGCCAACGTCCTGACTTTC

J: TRBJ2-5
D: TRBD1
V: TRBV2
size: -
CDR3: CASSPQGFGETQYF
DNA: TGTGCCAGCAGTCCACAGGGGTTCGGGGAGACCCAGTACTTC

J: TRBJ2-5
D: TRBD1
V: TRBV6-1
size: -
CDR3: CASSVIGGSRQGRSVETQYF
DNA: TGTGCCAGCAGTGTAATAGGGGGAAGTCGACAGGGGAGGTCTGTGGAGACCCAGTACTTC

J: TRBJ2-7
D: -
V: TRBV7-2
size: -
CDR3: CASSLGGASSYEQYF
DNA: TGTGCCAGCAGCTTAGGTGGGGCTAGCTCCTACGAGCAGTACTTC

J: TRBJ1-3
D: -
V: TRBV7-2
size: few
CDR3: CASSLAVGRVSSGNTIYF
DNA: TGTGCCAGCAGCTTAGCAGTCGGCAGGGTGAGCTCTGGAAACACCATATATTTT

J: TRBJ2-1
D: TRBD2
V: TRBV6-1
size: once
CDR3: CASSDLGLAGKLYNEQFF
DNA: TGTGCCAGCAGTGACCTGGGACTAGCGGGGAAGCTCTACAATGAGCAGTTCTTC

J: TRBJ2-3
D: -
V: TRBV7-2
size: -
CDR3: CASSSTPPTGLGSTDTQYF
DNA: TGTGCCAGCAGCTCGACCCCCCCTACTGGGCTGGGCAGCACAGATACGCAGTATTTT

J: TRBJ1-1
D: TRBD1
V: TRBV2
size: few
CDR3: CASSEQVQGSTEAFF
DNA: TGTGCCAGCAGTGAACAGGTACAGGGGAGCACTGAAGCTTTCTTT

J: TRBJ1-2
D: TRBD1
V: TRBV28
size: -
CDR3: CASSLWSGQDGGYTF
DNA: TGTGCCAGCAGTTTATGGTCGGGACAGGACGGAGGCTACACCTTC

J: TRBJ2-5
D: TRBD2
V: TRBV5-6
size: -
CDR3: CASHNVAGGPEETQYF
DNA: TGTGCCAGCCATAACGTCGCGGGAGGGCCGGAAGAGACCCAGTACTTC

J: TRBJ1-6
D: -
V: TRBV5-1
size: -
CDR3: CASSPGTRGSPLHF
DNA: TGCGCCAGCAGCCCCGGGACAAGGGGTTCACCCCTCCACTTT

J: TRBJ1-1
D: -
V: TRBV4-3
size: -
CDR3: CASSRWGGAEAFF
DNA: TGCGCCAGCAGCCGTTGGGGGGGGGCTGAAGCTTTCTTT